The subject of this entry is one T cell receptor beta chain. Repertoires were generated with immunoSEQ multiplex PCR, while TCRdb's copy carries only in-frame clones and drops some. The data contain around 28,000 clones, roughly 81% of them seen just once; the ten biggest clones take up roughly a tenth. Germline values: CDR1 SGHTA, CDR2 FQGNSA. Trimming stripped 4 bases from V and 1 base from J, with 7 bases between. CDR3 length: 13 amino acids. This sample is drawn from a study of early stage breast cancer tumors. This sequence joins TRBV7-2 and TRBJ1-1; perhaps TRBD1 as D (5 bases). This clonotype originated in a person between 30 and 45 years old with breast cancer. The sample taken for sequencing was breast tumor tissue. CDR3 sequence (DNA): TGTGCCAGCAGCTCAGGGAGGAACACTGAAGCTTTCTTT. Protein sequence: CASSSGRNTEAFF.